This TCR beta chain was profiled in a study of cytomegalovirus exposure and HLA in healthy donors (dated by TCRdb to the late 2010s). For the wider study: An earlier analysis of 587 of the donors reported 250 to 350 Gb of sequence data and some 110 million unique TCR beta sequences obtained from about 200 million T cells. An early release covering roughly 600 HLA-typed donors comprised 300 to 350 gigabases of sequencing data and 65 million to 100 million unique TCR sequences. Of the roughly 400 genotyped donors, 81% were placed in the genetic ancestry cluster associated with self-reported Caucasian donors. The aim of the study was to test whether cataloging public T cell receptors could identify signatures of past pathogen exposure. The T cell repertoires of roughly 660 subjects were profiled by immunosequencing and related to cytomegalovirus serostatus. In addition to the first cohort of 666 subjects, a separate validation cohort of under 150 different subjects was used. To predict cytomegalovirus infection status, the study brought together high-throughput TCR immunosequencing, statistical association of individual TCRs with disease status, and machine learning. In a later analysis, previously published TCR beta repertoires from about 670 donors were re-analyzed and high-resolution HLA genotyping was added so that TCR occurrence patterns could be studied. Rather than drawing on any new phenotypic data, the later analysis identified candidate immune exposures from TCR beta sequences and the way those sequences occurred across donors. An earlier analysis of roughly 580 of the donors used high-throughput TCR beta sequencing to judge whether each TCR beta V gene segment behaved as functional or pseudogenic. Donor age, sex, ethnicity and CMV serostatus were compiled together with the repertoire data. A later genetic analysis used genome-wide SNP genotypes for about three fifths of the 666 donors, treating that subset as a discovery cohort. All discovery cohort repertoires had been generated on a single sequencing platform. Class I and class II HLA loci were covered by the typing at four-digit resolution. The number of typed donors differed by locus: roughly 629-640 for A, B, C, DRB1 and DQB1; approximately 540 for DQA1; around 580 for DPA1; and some 470 for DPB1. Because of strong linkage in the cohort, five DR-DQ haplotypes were treated as single units for association and clustering. On average, 235,054 unique TCR beta nucleotide sequences were sequenced per donor among several hundred genotyped donors of the cohort, with 15% to 20% of those sequences being non-productive. Paper-wide results and their limitations: Immune exposure information for the cohort was limited to CMV serostatus. Because HLA typing was missing for some donors at each locus, association tests included only the typed subset. The cohort was sequenced for TCR beta chains only, and without alpha or paired-chain data the features that could be detected were limited. The study listed 164 TCR beta chains as associated with cytomegalovirus. Linkage disequilibrium might explain the correlated functional status among segregating V segments, but an unknown experimental factor could not be ruled out. Several of the top co-occurrence clusters appeared to be linked to parvovirus B19, influenza, CMV and Epstein-Barr virus, according to a later analysis. A further reported finding was that TCR beta sequences accurately predicted the HLA-A and HLA-B alleles for most subjects in the first cohort. In an earlier analysis of a few hundred of the donors, most TCR beta V segments were observed in productive rearrangements about 87% or about 30% of the time, broadly matching IMGT annotations. In a later analysis, about 17,000 TCR beta sequences were associated with specific HLA alleles at a false discovery rate of 0.05. In vitro tests confirmed that a few of the cytomegalovirus-associated TCR beta chains recognize cytomegalovirus antigens. Compared with equally common non-associated chains, HLA-associated TCR beta chains in a later analysis were more clonally expanded and had lower generation probabilities. The 87-base-pair reads could not distinguish some IMGT-functional V segments, including TRBV6-2 and TRBV6-3, so those segments were excluded. The presence/absence analyses assumed that sequencing depth was roughly uniform across donors, and that assumption may not be true. The classifier was reported to diagnose cytomegalovirus status with high specificity and sensitivity in both the original cohort and the validation cohort. A later analysis found that most CMV-associated TCR beta chains appeared HLA-restricted, with HLA associations seemingly driven largely by CMV exposure. In a later genetic analysis, a missense DCLRE1C variant was associated with V-gene and J-gene trimming of TCR beta chains, and the association was replicated in an independent cohort. A cluster of highly shared sequence variants was judged likely to be a technical artifact of the sequencing pipeline. Assigning TCR associations to individual alleles was difficult when HLA alleles, especially DR and DQ, strongly co-occurred. A later genetic analysis reported fewer N-insertions in productive TCRs among donors in an Asian-associated ancestry cluster than the approximately 700-donor mean. It was suggested by the authors that the approach could potentially be generalized to other disease states and immunological phenotypes. Because counts were too low, about 18 rarely observed V segments, including chromosome 9 orphons, were excluded from the earlier analysis of a few hundred of the donors. Most TCR sequences were seen in very few donors, while some public TCRs were found in many individuals. In a later analysis, TCR association rates were found to vary across HLA loci, with the most associated TCRs seen for DRB1 alleles and the fewest for HLA-C alleles.

The cohort comprised fewer than 750 healthy bone marrow donors. At the time of sampling, every cohort member was nominally healthy, though immune exposures that went unrecorded were likely present. The donor tested CMV seronegative, placing the donor among the 350 to 400 seronegative members of the cohort. A peripheral blood sample was provided by each donor, and peripheral blood mononuclear cells were used for TCR beta sequencing. Genomic DNA extraction from the blood cell samples was performed with the Qiagen DNeasy Blood Extraction Kit. V lost 5 bases and J lost 11 bases; the stretch between them is 18 bases long. Counted from cysteine to phenylalanine, this CDR3 has 13 amino acids. CDR3 DNA is the only sequence kept; it has 39 bases, read in frame from the first base. Taken from the germline V gene, the CDR1 and CDR2 loops are SGHTA and FQGNSA. As regards this clone: Its antigen specificity is not known.

Library preparation employed the immunoSEQ multiplex PCR assay. The multiplex PCR relied on a mix of 60 forward primers for TCR Vbeta segments and 13 reverse primers for TCR Jbeta segments. The CDR3 region of rearranged TCR beta genes was amplified from genomic DNA with a multiplex PCR assay. The amplified TCR beta libraries were sequenced on the Illumina HiSeq System as 87-base-pair reads. As for how the authors treated the data: A later analysis tallied 80 million to 95 million unique TCR beta chains across the roughly 610 repertoires, and roughly 11 million of those chains were shared by two or more donors. To remove PCR and sequencing errors, raw reads were error-corrected and collapsed into unique sequences using a nearest-neighbor algorithm that merged closely related sequences. V, D and J gene segments were assigned by aligning CDR3 sequences to IMGT reference sequences. Each retained sequence needed at least a six-nucleotide match to both a V gene segment and a J gene segment. A rearrangement was called productive if the CDR3 had no stop codons and remained in frame with V and J, and every other rearrangement was called non-productive. CDR3 was defined according to IMGT convention as the region running from the second conserved V-encoded cysteine to the conserved J-encoded phenylalanine. Sequences without an unambiguous match to a single V gene segment were excluded from the earlier analysis of 587 of the donors. An earlier analysis of 587 of the donors called V segments functional above 56.7% productive rearrangements and segregating when the between-donor standard deviation exceeded 5%. A statistical classification framework was developed to diagnose cytomegalovirus status using the catalog of TCR beta chain sequences. In a later analysis, TCR nucleotide sequences were compared against IMGT/GENE-DB human TR gene sequences so that V and J genes could be assigned. Using the TCRdist pipeline, a later analysis assigned CDR3 sequences along with most-parsimonious VDJ recombination scenarios. In a later analysis, each TCR beta chain was defined by its CDR3 amino acid sequence together with its V-gene family, and reads lacking a unique V-gene family were excluded. A later analysis removed 550 to 650 highly shared, low-generation-probability nucleotide sequences to deal with suspected cross-contamination and a sequencing artifact. In a later analysis, a clonal expansion index for each public chain was calculated from normalized within-repertoire ranks of inferred template counts. In a later analysis, generation probabilities were computed using a VDJ recombination model fitted to out-of-frame rearrangements, and the results were checked against IGoR. A later analysis scored TCR-TCR, TCR-HLA and TCR-CMV co-occurrence with hypergeometric tests, applying a repertoire-size bias correction to TCR pairs. False discovery rates were estimated in a later analysis by permuting HLA or CMV assignments 20 times. In a later analysis, co-occurring TCRs were grouped using DBSCAN, with TCRdist sequence similarity added in when clustering inside HLA-allele-positive subsets. Repertoires with fewer than 30,000 or more than 120,000 public chains, plus five repertoires with anomalous nucleotide sharing, were excluded from co-occurrence clustering. TCRdb took this table from immuneACCESS and kept in-frame rearrangements with V and J called. Such tables lack part of the clones; where checked against another copy, unresolved V genes explain under half of the gap, and the rest is unexplained. V and J calls and clone size follow that table, whereas D and trimming were derived from the DNA. The sample table records about 160,000 clones. Roughly 1.3% of the sample is held by the ten biggest clonotypes.

The V and J segments used are TRBV7-2 and TRBJ1-1, with a weak D call of TRBD1 (5 bases match). Sequenced sample: PBMCs. This clonotype originated in an older woman in good health and CMV-seronegative. Read as DNA, the sequence is TGTGCCAGCAGCCACGTCGACAGCTCTAAGGCTTTCTTT. Its amino acids are CASSHVDSSKAFF.